This T cell receptor beta chain was sequenced for a study of monozygotic twins with inflammatory bowel disease (dated by TCRdb to about 2019). About the investigation overall: The full study comprised around 30 monozygotic twin pairs: nine German pairs (four IBD-concordant, five IBD-discordant) and 19 IBD-discordant Danish pairs. Disease-associated traits were sought mainly through comparisons between IBD patients and their genetically identical healthy co-twins within discordant pairs. Each individual had, on average, about 151 000 unique TCRalpha sequences and 181 000 unique TCRbeta sequences available for analysis. The paper as a whole reports these results and caveats: IBD patients had lower TCRbeta repertoire diversity, measured by the inverse Simpson index, than their healthy co-twins. The results gave no support for a single strong signal or clonotype linked to IBD. No difference in repertoire similarity was observed between concordant and discordant twins, possibly owing to limited statistical power. The analysis was unable to tell apart different T cell subtypes. Fewer clonotypes were shared with other individuals by IBD patients than by healthy twins, most markedly in patients showing signs of disease activity. Background noise and inter-individual variability may have been introduced into the repertoires by the differing immunosuppressive treatments among patients.

An approximately 2.6 ml peripheral blood sample was drawn into PAXgene tubes per donor and stored at -80°C. Without T cell sorting, total RNA was isolated from whole blood using the PAXgene blood miRNA kit on an automated QIAcube. Peripheral blood from monozygotic twin pairs, either concordant or discordant for inflammatory bowel disease, underwent deep TCRalpha and TCRbeta repertoire profiling that used unique molecular barcoding. For every twin pair, smoking habits were documented, and each individual was categorised as a current, former or never smoker. Taken from cysteine to phenylalanine, the CDR3 has 14 residues. No DNA sequence is on record. As encoded in the germline V gene, CDR1 is SGHTA while CDR2 is FQGNSA. As to this clonotype: Its antigen has not been determined.

Receptor amplification or capture employed 5' RACE. Each TCR library was prepared from around 3.5 ug of total RNA. cDNA was synthesized with SMARTScribe reverse transcriptase in eight separate reactions per sample. During cDNA synthesis, template switching introduced unique molecular identifiers that contained a 6-nucleotide sample barcode. Two nested PCRs of around 15 and 10 cycles amplified the TCRalpha and TCRbeta cDNA, and bead purification followed each PCR. Before amplification, the cDNA was both treated with uracil DNA-glycosylase and purified with the QIAquick PCR purification kit. The second PCR added Illumina TruSeq-compatible adapters along with sample-specific barcodes. Library quality and concentration were assessed using TapeStation and Qubit, and about 4.7 ng of each library was pooled. Sequencing of pooled libraries was carried out on an Illumina HiSeq2500 single-index Rapid Run using 2 x 100 bp reads and custom sequencing primers. The original methods were these. MiGEC version 1.2.6 was used for UMI-based consensus assembly, which corrected PCR and sequencing errors. MiXCR version 2.1.1 was used for V(D)J alignment, clonotype assembly and CDR3 extraction. Gene usage, clonotype sharing and MAIT/NKT TCR abundance were normalised by analysing the top 1000, 10 000 and 20 000 clonotypes per sample. After downsampling to 27 000 UMIs, diversity was calculated as the inverse Simpson index using the vegan R package. Paired Mann-Whitney U tests were applied to discordant twin pairs, and Benjamini-Hochberg correction was used for multiple testing. The reads went through TCRdb reprocessing, and each CDR3 protein sequence gets one entry with no DNA. These V and J calls rely on TCRdb rather than the paper's analysis. The record for this sample contains about 99,000 distinct CDR3 sequences. The biggest ten clones account for under 2.5% of the sample.

The specimen sequenced was blood. The sequence is built from TRBV7-2 and TRBJ2-1; TCRdb returns TRBD1, unconfirmable since there is no DNA. The sequence was collected from a human donor with ulcerative colitis or Crohn's disease, or a healthy co-twin of an affected twin (not recorded which). The CDR3 region: CASSLDYNRGLAFF.